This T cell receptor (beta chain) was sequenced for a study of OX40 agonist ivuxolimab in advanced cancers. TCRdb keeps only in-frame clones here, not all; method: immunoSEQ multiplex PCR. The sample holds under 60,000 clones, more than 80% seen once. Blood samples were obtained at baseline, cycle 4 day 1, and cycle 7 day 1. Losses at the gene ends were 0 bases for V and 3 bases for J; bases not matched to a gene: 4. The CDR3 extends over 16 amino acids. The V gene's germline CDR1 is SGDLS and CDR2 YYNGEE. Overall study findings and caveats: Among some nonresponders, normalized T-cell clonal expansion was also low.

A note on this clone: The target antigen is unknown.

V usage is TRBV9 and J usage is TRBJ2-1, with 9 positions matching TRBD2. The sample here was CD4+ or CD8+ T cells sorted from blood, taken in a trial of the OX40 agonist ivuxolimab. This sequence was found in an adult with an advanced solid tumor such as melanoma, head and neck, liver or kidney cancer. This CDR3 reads CASSVDSGRFYNEQFF. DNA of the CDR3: TGTGCCAGCAGCGTAGACAGCGGGAGGTTCTACAATGAGCAGTTCTTC.